Included here is one T cell receptor (beta chain) sequence, with context. This sample is part of a study of blood T cell repertoires in COVID-19. TCRdb keeps only in-frame clones here, not all; method: immunoSEQ multiplex PCR. The sample consists of about 300,000 clones, approximately 84% of them appearing once. The CDR3 extends over 14 amino acids. Trimming removed 3 bases from V and 5 bases from J, with 13 bases in between. Germline assignment: CDR1 KGHSH and CDR2 LQKENI. This clonotype originated in a woman aged 18 to 35 who had recovered from COVID-19. Input material: PBMCs or T cells enriched from blood (not recorded which). This sequence joins TRBV18 and TRBJ1-1, with D tentatively TRBD1 (6 bases). CDR3 sequence (DNA): TGTGCCAGCTCACCCGGGGGGCGTGGGACTGAAGCTTTCTTT. Translation: CASSPGGRGTEAFF.